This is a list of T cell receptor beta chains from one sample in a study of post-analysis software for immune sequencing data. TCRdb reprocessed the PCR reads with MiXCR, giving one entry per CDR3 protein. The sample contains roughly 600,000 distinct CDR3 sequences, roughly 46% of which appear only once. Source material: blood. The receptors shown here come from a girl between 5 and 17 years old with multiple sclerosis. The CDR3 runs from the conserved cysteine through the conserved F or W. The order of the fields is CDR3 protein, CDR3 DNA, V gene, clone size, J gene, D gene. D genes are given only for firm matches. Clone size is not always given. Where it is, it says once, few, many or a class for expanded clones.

CDR3 protein: CASSSGTSPGETQYF
CDR3 DNA: TGCGCCAGCAGCTCCGGGACTAGTCCCGGGGAGACCCAGTACTTC
V gene: TRBV5-1
clone size: NA
J gene: TRBJ2-5
D gene: TRBD2

CDR3 protein: CASSVRPSGAYNEQFF
CDR3 DNA: TGTGCCAGCAGCGTACGTCCTAGCGGAGCGTACAATGAGCAGTTCTTC
V gene: TRBV9
clone size: few
J gene: TRBJ2-1
D gene: TRBD2

CDR3 protein: CASRRDSNYGYTF
CDR3 DNA: TGTGCCAGCAGGCGGGACAGTAACTATGGCTACACCTTC
V gene: TRBV12-3/TRBV12-4
clone size: NA
J gene: TRBJ1-2
D gene: TRBD1

CDR3 protein: CASTLSYNEQFF
CDR3 DNA: TGTGCCAGCACCCTCTCATACAATGAGCAGTTCTTC
V gene: TRBV12-3/TRBV12-4
clone size: NA
J gene: TRBJ2-1
D gene: NA

CDR3 protein: CASSAALNTF
CDR3 DNA: TGTGCCAGCAGCGCCGCCCTTAACACCTTC
V gene: TRBV7-9
clone size: NA
J gene: TRBJ1-2
D gene: NA

CDR3 protein: CASSLGLAGSREQYF
CDR3 DNA: TGCGCCAGCAGCTTGGGACTAGCGGGATCTCGCGAGCAGTACTTC
V gene: TRBV5-1
clone size: NA
J gene: TRBJ2-7
D gene: TRBD2

CDR3 protein: CASRVLDGKLFF
CDR3 DNA: TGTGCCAGCAGGGTATTGGACGGAAAACTGTTTTTT
V gene: TRBV12-3/TRBV12-4
clone size: NA
J gene: TRBJ1-4
D gene: NA

CDR3 protein: CASSPGGKEHGYTF
CDR3 DNA: TGCGCCAGCAGCCCTGGGGGGAAGGAACATGGCTACACCTTC
V gene: TRBV5-1
clone size: NA
J gene: TRBJ1-2
D gene: NA

CDR3 protein: CASSYFSGANVLTF
CDR3 DNA: TGTGCCAGCAGTTACTTCTCTGGGGCCAACGTCCTGACTTTC
V gene: TRBV12-3/TRBV12-4
clone size: NA
J gene: TRBJ2-6
D gene: NA

CDR3 protein: CASSRSRDSPLHF
CDR3 DNA: TGTGCCAGTTCTAGGTCTAGGGATTCACCCCTCCACTTT
V gene: TRBV6-5
clone size: NA
J gene: TRBJ1-6
D gene: NA

CDR3 protein: CASGTRGGIYNEQFF
CDR3 DNA: TGTGCCAGCGGGACAAGGGGGGGGATCTACAATGAGCAGTTCTTC
V gene: TRBV7-9
clone size: few
J gene: TRBJ2-1
D gene: NA

CDR3 protein: CASYGTGNFYEQYF
CDR3 DNA: TGTGCCAGCTACGGGACAGGGAACTTCTACGAGCAGTACTTC
V gene: TRBV2
clone size: NA
J gene: TRBJ2-7
D gene: TRBD1

CDR3 protein: CAISGDIGDTQYF
CDR3 DNA: TGTGCCATCAGTGGGGACATCGGAGATACGCAGTATTTT
V gene: TRBV10-3
clone size: NA
J gene: TRBJ2-3
D gene: NA

CDR3 protein: CASSVQGGSTDTQYF
CDR3 DNA: TGCGCCAGCAGCGTACAGGGAGGGTCCACAGATACGCAGTATTTT
V gene: TRBV5-1
clone size: few
J gene: TRBJ2-3
D gene: NA

CDR3 protein: CASSPQGGEYGYTF
CDR3 DNA: TGTGCCAGCAGCCCTCAAGGAGGGGAATATGGCTACACCTTC
V gene: TRBV7-2
clone size: NA
J gene: TRBJ1-2
D gene: NA

CDR3 protein: CSALGGSSSYNEQFF
CDR3 DNA: TGCAGCGCCCTGGGTGGGAGTTCCTCATACAATGAGCAGTTCTTC
V gene: TRBV29-1
clone size: NA
J gene: TRBJ2-1
D gene: NA